These 25 T cell receptor beta chains were all obtained from the same sample, sequenced in a study of blood T cell repertoires in COVID-19. Produced via immunoSEQ multiplex PCR; TCRdb's table is partial and in-frame only. The sample lists about 130,000 clones; just over 75% were seen once. Source material: peripheral blood. All receptors come from a human donor in a cohort sampled during active COVID-19.

The chain combines TRBV7-2 with TRBJ2-2, with 9 bases fitting TRBD1. Germline V gene lookup returns CDR1 SGHTA and CDR2 FQGNSA. This CDR3 spans 16 amino acids. V lost 4 bases and J lost 6; bases outside the gene matches: 9. DNA for the CDR3: TGTGCCAGCAGCTCCGGGACAGGGTATTTTTCCGGGGAGCTGTTTTTT. Protein sequence: CASSSGTGYFSGELFF. Complete variable domain (other parts from reference TRBV7-2 and TRBJ2-2): GAGVSQSPSNKVTEKGKDVELRCDPISGHTALYWYRQSLGQGLEFLIYFQGNSAPDKSGLPSDRFSAERTGGSVSTLTIQRTQQEDSAVYLCASSSGTGYFSGELFFGEGSRLTVL.

V and J are TRBV9 and TRBJ2-1; 7 bases agree with TRBD1. Unmatched junction bases numbered 16, after V lost 6 bases and J lost 7 bases. This CDR3 has 16 amino acids. Germline CDR1 SGDLS, CDR2 YYNGEE. The CDR3 coding sequence is TGTGCCAGCACCGCTCCCGTGGGCAGGGGGTATAATGAGCAGTTCTTC. Amino acid sequence: CASTAPVGRGYNEQFF.

The table lists this clone with a few counts. The chain links TRBV25-1 to TRBJ2-7, with TRBD2 identical over 11 bases. The CDR3 contains 15 residues. Germline CDR1 and CDR2: MGHDK and SYGVNS. Unmatched junction bases numbered 6, after V lost 3 bases and J lost 5 bases. The DNA of the CDR3 is TGTGCCAGCAGTGAGTCTAGCGGGGGGCCTAACGAGCAGTACTTC. Its protein product is CASSESSGGPNEQYF.

This clone was seen more than once but under ten times. The chain couples TRBV3-1 (or the pseudogene TRBV3-2) to TRBJ1-4; D is undetermined. Germline loops: CDR1 LGHDT, CDR2 YNNKEL (reference sequence). The CDR3 covers 15 residues. Trimming removed 4 bases at V and 0 bases at J, with 9 bases between. The CDR3 coding sequence is TGTGCCAGCAGCCTTCTCCTAGCAACTAATGAAAAACTGTTTTTT. The encoded protein is CASSLLLATNEKLFF.

This clone is a singleton in its sample. J is TRBJ2-4 and V is TRBV7-9; a possible D gene is TRBD2 (5 bases). Germline V gene data show CDR1 as SEHNR and CDR2 as FQNEAQ (reference sequence). This CDR3 is 13 amino acids long. Trimming took off 1 base at V and 7 bases at J, with 8 bases between the two ends. This chain's CDR3 is CASSLGGPNIQYF. In DNA form, the CDR3 reads TGTGCCAGCAGCTTAGGCGGGCCGAACATTCAGTACTTC.

The V call is TRBV5-1, the J call TRBJ1-1, with D possibly TRBD1 on 5 matching bases. The V end was cut by 4 bases, the J end by 5 bases, with 15 bases between. The CDR3 runs to 14 residues. Germline values: CDR1 SGHRS, CDR2 YFSETQ. The CDR3 reads CASSLRQLETEAFF. CDR3 sequence (DNA): TGCGCCAGCAGCCTTCGACAGCTCGAGACTGAAGCTTTCTTT.

The rearrangement uses TRBV24-1 and TRBJ1-2, with TRBD1 matching over 7 bases. The germline V gene has CDR1 KGHDR and CDR2 SFDVKD. The junction had 6 bases not matched to a gene; V was cut back by 4 bases and J by 8 bases. This CDR3 has 13 residues. CDR3 sequence (DNA): TGTGCCACCAGTGACCAGACAGGGACCGGCTACACCTTC. Its protein is CATSDQTGTGYTF.

The chain joins TRBV6-2 or TRBV6-3 to TRBJ1-5, with D possibly being TRBD1 (5 bases). This CDR3 is built from 15 residues. The ends were cut back, 2 bases at V and 7 bases at J, with 15 bases in the middle. CDR1 and CDR2 from the germline V gene are MNHEY and SVGEGT. The CDR3, as DNA: TGTGCCAGCAGTTACGCAGGCTCCACAGGACAGCCCCAGCATTTT. This sequence encodes CASSYAGSTGQPQHF.

The chain is built from TRBV6-5 and TRBJ2-7; 7 bases align to TRBD1. Germline V gene sequence: CDR1 MNHEY, CDR2 SVGAGI. V dropped 7 bases and J dropped 3; count of bases not matched to a gene: 12. The CDR3 has 15 amino acids. The CDR3 DNA reads as TGTGCCAGCACCGCAGCCTGGACAGGCTACTACGAGCAGTACTTC. Its protein product is CASTAAWTGYYEQYF.

The V and J genes are TRBV21-1 and TRBJ1-1. TRBV21-1 corresponds to a pseudogene. This CDR3 is 16 amino acids long. CDR3 DNA sequence: TGTGCCAGCAGCAAAGCCGGCGGAAAAACGGACACTGAAGCTTTCTTT. Residues: CASSKAGGKTDTEAFF.

The V and J genes are TRBV10-2 and TRBJ2-7; 9 bases are shared with TRBD1. This CDR3 is 15 amino acids long. J was trimmed by 3 bases and V by 6 bases; bases with no gene match: 9. CDR1 WSHSY and CDR2 SAAADI come from the germline V gene. CDR3 nucleotide sequence: TGCGCCAGCAGGGGGAGGGACAGGGAAGACTACGAGCAGTACTTC. This encodes CASRGRDREDYEQYF.

V is TRBV19 and J is TRBJ2-1; D perhaps matches TRBD1 (5 bases). V was cut by 4 bases and J by 2 bases, with 12 bases left in between. The CDR3 covers 15 residues. Germline V CDR1 and CDR2: LNHDA, SQIVND (reference sequence). CDR3 protein: CASSTQDRPYNEQFF. CDR3 bases: TGTGCCAGTAGTACACAGGATCGCCCCTACAATGAGCAGTTCTTC.

The V gene is TRBV6-1, the J gene TRBJ2-7; D perhaps matches TRBD1 (6 bases). Germline V gene sequence: CDR1 MNHNS, CDR2 SASEGT. This CDR3 spans 15 amino acids. V was pared by 1 base and J by 0 bases, with 10 bases between. The CDR3 nucleotides are TGTGCCAGCAGTGAAGGGCAGGGGACCTCCTACGAGCAGTACTTC. It is translated as CASSEGQGTSYEQYF.

The chain couples TRBV27 to TRBJ2-7; D is unresolved. The CDR3 extends over 15 amino acids. Trimming left V 0 bases short and J 0 bases short, with 9 bases between. CDR1 is MNHEY and CDR2 is SMNVEV in the germline V gene (reference sequence). The DNA of the CDR3 is TGTGCCAGCAGTTTATCGTTCGTTAGCTCCTACGAGCAGTACTTC. It encodes CASSLSFVSSYEQYF.

The chain's CDR3 is CSASVGWGDEQYF. Written as DNA, the CDR3 is TGCAGTGCTAGTGTAGGTTGGGGGGACGAGCAGTACTTC. V and J are TRBV20-1 and TRBJ2-7, with D perhaps matching TRBD2 (6 bases). This CDR3 contains 13 residues. Germline V gene data show CDR1 as DFQATT and CDR2 as SNEGSKA (reference sequence). V shed 3 bases and J shed 5 bases, with 14 bases lying between them.

This clone appeared a single time. The chain combines TRBV5-1 with TRBJ1-2, with 10 bases matching TRBD1. The CDR3 consists of 15 residues. J gave up 0 bases and V 5 bases, and 4 bases lay outside the gene matches. Germline V gene lookup returns CDR1 SGHRS and CDR2 YFSETQ. The CDR3 is CASRPGQGPNYGYTF. CDR3 in DNA: TGCGCCAGCAGACCGGGACAGGGGCCTAACTATGGCTACACCTTC.

The chain carries TRBV5-1 and TRBJ2-7; the match to TRBD2 covers 7 bases. J was trimmed by 0 bases and V by 4 bases; bases with no gene match: 10. The V gene's germline CDR1 is SGHRS and CDR2 YFSETQ. The CDR3 sequence is 16 residues long. The CDR3 DNA sequence: TGCGCCAGCAGCCTGCGGGGGAAGGGGAGCTCCTACGAGCAGTACTTC. It specifies CASSLRGKGSSYEQYF.

The chain employs TRBV19 and TRBJ1-5; no clear D gene. V was clipped by 5 bases and J by 2 bases, with 13 bases between them. Looked up from germline, CDR1 is LNHDA and CDR2 is SQIVND (reference sequence). The CDR3 is 15 amino acids. The CDR3 region is CASSSGSAGNQPQHF. CDR3 DNA sequence: TGTGCCAGTAGTTCCGGGTCGGCGGGCAATCAGCCCCAGCATTTT. The whole variable domain, filled in from reference TRBV19 and TRBJ1-5, reads DGGITQSPKYLFRKEGQNVTLSCEQNLNHDAMYWYRQDPGQGLRLIYYSQIVNDFQKGDIAEGYSVSREKKESFPLTVTSAQKNPTAFYLCASSSGSAGNQPQHFGDGTRLSIL.

The chain has TRBV6-5 and TRBJ2-7; TRBD2 matches at 13 bases. The germline V gene encodes CDR1 MNHEY and CDR2 SVGAGI. V lost 6 bases, J lost 3 bases, and 5 bases stayed unmatched. The CDR3 sequence is 15 residues long. This chain's CDR3 is CASRPGTSGVYEQYF. In nucleotides, the CDR3 is TGTGCCAGCAGACCCGGGACTAGCGGGGTCTACGAGCAGTACTTC.

This clone has a single count. The chain employs TRBV7-8 and TRBJ2-1; 7 bases agree with TRBD1. V dropped 6 bases and J dropped 5; count of bases not matched to a gene: 7. The CDR3 runs to 14 residues. Germline CDR1 is SGHVS and CDR2 is FQNEAQ. This chain's CDR3 is CASRRQGRDNEQFF. DNA of the CDR3: TGTGCCAGCAGGCGACAGGGAAGGGACAATGAGCAGTTCTTC.

The chain carries TRBV11-2 and TRBJ1-3, with D tentatively TRBD1 (6 bases). Deletions cut 5 bases from V and 4 bases from J, with 15 bases between. Per germline, CDR1 SGHAT and CDR2 FQNNGV. The CDR3 is 15 amino acids. The CDR3 bases are TGTGCCAGCAGCCCCCGGGGGGCGCGAGGAAACACCATATATTTT. It encodes CASSPRGARGNTIYF.

The CDR3 spells CAWSALTDTQYF. CDR3 DNA sequence: TGTGCCTGGAGTGCACTAACAGATACGCAGTATTTT. V and J are TRBV30 and TRBJ2-3; no firm D call. Deletions cut 1 base from V and 3 bases from J, with 5 bases between. This CDR3 is 12 amino acids long. Germline loops: CDR1 GTSNPN, CDR2 SVGIG (reference sequence).

This clone was detected a few times. This chain's CDR3 is CASSPLLAGDYNEQFF. Written as DNA, the CDR3 is TGTGCCAGCAGCCCCCTACTAGCGGGGGACTACAATGAGCAGTTCTTC. The chain uses TRBV11-2 and TRBJ2-1, with 11 positions matching TRBD2. The germline V gene encodes CDR1 SGHAT and CDR2 FQNNGV. The CDR3 length is 16 residues. The V segment lost 5 bases and the J segment 3 bases; nucleotides outside the gene matches: 6. Full variable domain (outside the CDR3, taken from reference TRBV11-2 and TRBJ2-1): EAGVAQSPRYKIIEKRQSVAFWCNPISGHATLYWYQQILGQGPKLLIQFQNNGVVDDSQLPKDRFSAERLKGVDSTLKIQPAKLEDSAVYLCASSPLLAGDYNEQFFGPGTRLTVL.

V gene TRBV5-1 combines with J gene TRBJ2-1, with D tentatively TRBD1 (6 bases). V was pared by 0 bases and J by 0 bases, with 13 bases between. The CDR3 runs to 17 residues. Germline CDR1 is SGHRS and CDR2 is YFSETQ. This CDR3 reads CASSLVLGGSSYNEQFF. The CDR3 DNA reads as TGCGCCAGCAGCTTGGTGTTAGGGGGAAGCTCCTACAATGAGCAGTTCTTC.

This clone has only a few counts. V gene TRBV3-1 (or the pseudogene TRBV3-2) combines with J gene TRBJ2-2, with D perhaps TRBD1 (7 bases). The CDR3 totals 16 residues. Germline CDR1 LGHDT, CDR2 YNNKEL (reference sequence). For the CDR3, the DNA is TGTCCCCCCAGCCAAGGGGGCGGGGCAAGTACCGGGGAGCTGTTTTTT. Its translation: CPPSQGGGASTGELFF.